This T cell receptor (beta chain) was captured in a study of shared clonotypes between healthy human individuals. Study-wide background: Three plates each covered CD4 naive and memory; CD8 naive two, CD8 memory one.

Germline V lookup: CDR1 SGHRS, CDR2 YFSETQ. CDR3 length equals 14 residues. Findings and limits, study-wide: Of the naive CD4 clonotypes, around 5% were shared across several donors. Naive subsets generally exceeded memory subsets in estimated richness. Genetic and exposure-history diversity was limited by the few donors.

On this clone itself: Its antigen is currently unknown. A junction boundary mismatches the germline segment, possibly from a read error. Other DNA sequences in the sample encode the same CDR3.

Here immunoSEQ multiplex PCR was the method, and the copy in TCRdb shows in-frame clones only, minus some. The repertoire consists of 2.5 million or so clones, with around nine tenths occurring once and the leading ten covering over 0.12%. The sample consisted of naive CD4+ T cells sorted from blood. Noted subset: CD45RA+ positively selected. The chain recombines TRBV5-1 with TRBJ2-5, with 7 bases aligning to TRBD1. The TCR comes from a man aged 18 to 30 in good health. The CDR3 DNA reads as TGCGCCAGCTCGGGGACAGCGTACCAGGAGACCCAGTACTTC. It is translated as CASSGTAYQETQYF.